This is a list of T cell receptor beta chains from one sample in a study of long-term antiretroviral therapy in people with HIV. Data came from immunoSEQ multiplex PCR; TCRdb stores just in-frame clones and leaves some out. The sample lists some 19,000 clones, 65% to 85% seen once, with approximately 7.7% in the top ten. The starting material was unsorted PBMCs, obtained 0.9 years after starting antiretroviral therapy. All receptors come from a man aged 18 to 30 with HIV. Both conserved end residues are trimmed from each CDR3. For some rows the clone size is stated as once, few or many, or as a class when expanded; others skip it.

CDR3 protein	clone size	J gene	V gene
ASSRGQGANYGYT	NA	TRBJ1-2	TRBV4-1
SVDTRGMNTEAF	once	TRBJ1-1	TRBV29-1
AWSVHGNEQF	NA	TRBJ2-1	TRBV30
ARSLKARTDEQY	NA	TRBJ2-7	TRBV7-5
ASSLDAGYGQPQH	NA	TRBJ1-5	TRBV11-2
ASSPRLWPNQETQY	NA	TRBJ2-5	TRBV28
ASSPRSTNEKLF	once	TRBJ1-4	TRBV6-1
ASSGGQNTEAF	NA	TRBJ1-1	TRBV6-1
ASSESARTGGQETQY	NA	TRBJ2-5	TRBV10-1
ASSRAGGFTDTQY	NA	TRBJ2-3	TRBV5-4
ASSQTSGGHEQY	NA	TRBJ2-7	TRBV14
ASSYRTGSGANVLT	NA	TRBJ2-6	TRBV14
ASRRTGGVPYGYT	NA	TRBJ1-2	TRBV6-5
ASSQGVGENTEAF	NA	TRBJ1-1	TRBV4-1
ASRQTGARDTEAF	NA	TRBJ1-1	TRBV5-1
ASSLVTGGELF	NA	TRBJ2-2	TRBV5-1
ASSSLLPDLTGQATGELF	NA	TRBJ2-2	TRBV27
ASSFYGLQGAGTEAF	NA	TRBJ1-1	TRBV7-9
ASTTTTEAF	NA	TRBJ1-1	TRBV28
ASSEAGTGGAEQY	NA	TRBJ2-7	TRBV6-1
ATATGGGEKLF	NA	TRBJ1-4	TRBV6-5
ASKGLAGLETQY	NA	TRBJ2-5	TRBV25-1
ASSDRGTRAAYEQY	NA	TRBJ2-7	TRBV25-1
ASSRKGHYEQF	medium-sized	TRBJ2-1	TRBV23-1
ASSIGRLRYEQY	NA	TRBJ2-7	TRBV19
ASSLDGFNQPQH	NA	TRBJ1-5	TRBV27
ASSSINRNDGYT	few	TRBJ1-2	TRBV28
ASSIRAGELF	NA	TRBJ2-2	TRBV19
ASSGTQGKDYGYT	NA	TRBJ1-2	TRBV5-4
ASSRQKGYGNTIY	NA	TRBJ1-3	TRBV6-6
ASSIRDPGWEYNSPLH	NA	TRBJ1-6	TRBV19
ASGAGPSTTNYGYT	NA	TRBJ1-2	TRBV9
ASSLESTDTQY	NA	TRBJ2-3	TRBV5-4
ASSTPGGSYNEQF	NA	TRBJ2-1	TRBV27
ASSSTDTQY	NA	TRBJ2-3	TRBV7-6
ASSEMPVGTGGHTQY	once	TRBJ2-3	TRBV6-1
ASSLEGGGRNQPQH	few	TRBJ1-5	TRBV7-9